The T cell receptor beta chain under discussion was sequenced for a study of cytomegalovirus exposure and HLA in healthy donors. Findings of the study overall: A later analysis linked a missense DCLRE1C variant to TCR beta V- and J-gene trimming. Differences between HLA loci emerged in a later analysis of TCR association rates, with DRB1 most and HLA-C fewest.

V dropped 4 bases and J dropped 3; count of bases not matched to a gene: 1. CDR1 SGDLS and CDR2 YYNGEE come from the germline V gene. The CDR3 contains 13 residues. At sampling all donors were nominally healthy, likely with unrecorded immune exposures. Points on this clone: The antigen is undetermined.

The PCR used 60 Vbeta and 13 Jbeta primers. The assay was immunoSEQ multiplex PCR, and TCRdb's table has in-frame clones only and misses some. This table has about 180,000 clones, just under 80% appearing once. Sequencing used PBMCs. V gene TRBV9 combines with J gene TRBJ1-5; TRBD1 matches 7 bases. This sequence was found in a woman aged 25 to 39 in good health and CMV-seronegative. The CDR3 DNA reads TGTGCCAGCAGCACAGGGGTCAATCAGCCCCAGCATTTT. Translating it yields CASSTGVNQPQHF.